These T cell receptor beta chains were read from a single sample in a study of blood T cell repertoires in COVID-19. Measured with immunoSEQ multiplex PCR; TCRdb has only the in-frame clones, and not every one. The sample includes around 270,000 clones, around 89% of them seen just once. Input material: peripheral blood. These receptors all come from a man under 40 with acute or convalescent COVID-19. The conserved cysteine and the conserved F or W are not part of the CDR3 here. For some rows the clone size is stated as once, few or many, or as a class when expanded; others skip it.

v_gene	abundance	j_gene	CDR3aa
TRBV27	.	TRBJ1-1	ASSLFGTENTEAF
TRBV5-5	.	TRBJ1-2	ASSIPGGSGYT
TRBV9	.	TRBJ1-4	ASSGQGTTNEKLF
TRBV5-1	.	TRBJ1-1	ASSPTGQLNTEAF
TRBV10-2	.	TRBJ1-2	ASTKGDYGYT
TRBV19	.	TRBJ1-2	ASSIAFPGQGYGYT
TRBV27	.	TRBJ2-2	ASSIRGSNTGELF
TRBV11-2	.	TRBJ2-3	ASSSSTVPTDTQY
TRBV27	.	TRBJ1-2	ASSPTPGGYGYT
TRBV5-1	.	TRBJ2-1	ASSFAAGAIEQF
TRBV11-2	.	TRBJ2-7	ASSLRDRGTYEQY
TRBV29-1	.	TRBJ1-1	SYRGLALNTEAF
TRBV28	.	TRBJ2-5	ASSASTPTETQY
TRBV27	.	TRBJ2-3	ASSPTSGRAEITDTQY
TRBV6-5	once	TRBJ2-2	ASRTGDTGELF
TRBV13	once	TRBJ2-1	ASSLRLQSHGNEQF
TRBV28	.	TRBJ1-5	ASSSRGYRRNQPQH
TRBV19	.	TRBJ1-2	ASTTFGQGHYGYT
TRBV4-1	.	TRBJ2-5	ASSQDVGEETQY
TRBV6-5	.	TRBJ1-2	ASTLDGVVGYT
TRBV5-1	.	TRBJ1-1	ASSLNRANTEAF
TRBV19	.	TRBJ2-2	ASANTGELF
TRBV11-2	.	TRBJ1-1	ASSPGTGTEAF
TRBV28	once	TRBJ1-5	ASSLHRAVYSNQPQH
TRBV14	.	TRBJ2-1	ASSQLGQAPNNEQF
TRBV7-7	.	TRBJ2-2	ASSLNSGRGSGELF
TRBV28	few	TRBJ1-2	ASTRQGSFNYGYT
TRBV5-4	.	TRBJ2-6	ASSLSRGYGANVLT
TRBV2	.	TRBJ1-6	ASKQDRSPLH
TRBV4-2	.	TRBJ2-1	ASSRVERGQGQF
TRBV6-5	once	TRBJ2-1	ASSYLTSGRANEQF
TRBV6-5	.	TRBJ1-1	ASSYNPGPNTEAF
TRBV12-3/TRBV12-4	.	TRBJ1-5	ASSRGGIGPQH
TRBV18	once	TRBJ1-1	ASSPQDRATEAF
TRBV5-4	.	TRBJ2-3	ASSLDPSGAADTQY
TRBV2	.	TRBJ1-1	ASSGPLEGTEAF
TRBV6-1	.	TRBJ1-5	ASSAIPGQGHQPQH
TRBV4-1	.	TRBJ1-5	ASSQPPGGTDNQPQH
TRBV27	.	TRBJ2-1	ASSLSGLSYNEQF
TRBV19	.	TRBJ2-1	ASSGLAGGPINEQF
TRBV7-3	.	TRBJ2-3	ASSFQQGSTDTQY
TRBV7-9	once	TRBJ1-1	ASSYTGPEAF
TRBV29-1	.	TRBJ1-4	SVEGGQGEKLF
TRBV24-1	.	TRBJ2-7	ATTYEQY
TRBV5-6	.	TRBJ1-2	ASSFLPQGNYGYT
TRBV7-2	.	TRBJ1-1	ASSLASGQGPLTEAF
TRBV5-6	.	TRBJ2-2	ASSPALGQGYGELF
TRBV28	few	TRBJ1-2	ASRRTELYGYT
TRBV7-8	.	TRBJ1-2	ASSLQSGTHGAWGYT
TRBV6-6	.	TRBJ1-3	ASSYVRALSGNTIY
TRBV28	.	TRBJ1-1	ASSSQTAYGAEAF
TRBV19	.	TRBJ1-1	ASSIPRTVSLLNTEAF
TRBV30	.	TRBJ1-2	AWSVGTGNYGYT
TRBV6-5	.	TRBJ2-1	ASTVSLFSYNEQF
TRBV9	.	TRBJ2-3	ASSPTSGDADTQY